This TCR beta chain was profiled in a study of Ad26.COV2.S vaccination and SARS-CoV-2 variants. Study-wide results and limits: Non-spike TCR breadth showed similarity between vaccine and placebo recipients. The authors reported substantial breadth in spike-specific CD8+ and CD4+ T cell responses after vaccination.

The sample's treatment: over 15 received Ad26.COV2.S at low or high dose, single or two shots; several received placebo; per-sample allocation not given. Sampling occurred on day 63 after the first vaccine or placebo injection. Donation came from an adult in Boston who was aged 18-55 years. Vaccination employed an Ad26 vector expressing the Wuhan-strain SARS-CoV-2 spike. As for this clone: Its antigen is undetermined.

The CDR3 has 13 residues. After removal of 6 bases from V and 1 base from J, the junction contained 2 bases not matched to a gene. Looked up from germline, CDR1 is WNHNN and CDR2 is SYGVQD (reference sequence). Assay used: immunoSEQ multiplex PCR; TCRdb lists only in-frame clones, some missing. This table holds 440,000 or so clones, around 92% found once. The sequence derives from a person aged 18-65 years who received the Ad26.COV2.S COVID-19 vaccine or a placebo. The sample here was peripheral blood, taken in a trial of Ad26.COV2.S vaccine versus placebo. The chain employs TRBV10-1 and TRBJ1-2; 7 nucleotides match TRBD1. The chain's CDR3 is CASSRDSNYGYTF. DNA of the CDR3: TGCGCCAGCAGCCGGGACAGTAACTATGGCTACACCTTC.